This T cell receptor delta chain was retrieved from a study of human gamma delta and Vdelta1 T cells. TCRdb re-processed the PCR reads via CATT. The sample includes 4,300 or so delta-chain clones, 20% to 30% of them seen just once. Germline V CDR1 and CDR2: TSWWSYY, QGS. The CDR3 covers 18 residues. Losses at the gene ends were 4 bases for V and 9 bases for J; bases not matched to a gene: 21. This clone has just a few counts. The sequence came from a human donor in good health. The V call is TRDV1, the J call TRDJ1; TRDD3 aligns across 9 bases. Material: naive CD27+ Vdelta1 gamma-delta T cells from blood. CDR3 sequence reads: CALGVSLLPALGDIELIF. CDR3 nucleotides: TGTGCTCTTGGGGTATCCCTTCTTCCGGCCTTGGGGGATATTGAACTCATCTTT.